The 13 T cell receptor beta chains reported below all come from one sample, sequenced in a study of spatial heterogeneity in lung cancer. The time point is: sample taken at primary tumor resection. Antigens for these TCRs are unknown. The study, taken as a whole, reports: How many expanded intratumoral alpha and beta TCRs were present tracked the tumor mutation count, which was a count of nonsynonymous mutations.

Via MiXCR, TCRdb re-called the 5' RACE reads, giving one row per CDR3 protein. Of nearly 25,000 distinct CDR3 sequences listed, 8% to 10% are singletons. Here the sequenced sample was lung tumor tissue, taken at surgery. These receptors were collected from a male donor with early-stage non-small cell lung cancer.

The chain has TRBV4-2 and TRBJ2-3; D perhaps matches TRBD2 (5 bases). In germline, CDR1 is LGHNA, CDR2 YNFKEQ. This CDR3 contains 13 residues. V lost 1 base and J lost 9, with 11 bases in between. For the CDR3, the DNA is TGTGCCAGCAGCCAAGCCTCATCGGGGACGCAGTATTTT. Translation: CASSQASSGTQYF.

By its share, this clonotype is medium-sized. V is TRBV7-8 and J is TRBJ1-1; D is unclear. From germline, CDR1 is SGHVS and CDR2 FQNEAQ. The CDR3 spans 13 residues. V was pared by 1 base and J by 2 bases, with 5 bases between. The CDR3 sequence is CASSLEGNTEAFF. The CDR3, as DNA: TGTGCCAGCAGCTTAGAAGGAAACACTGAAGCTTTCTTT. The complete variable domain, with remaining parts taken from reference TRBV7-8 and TRBJ1-1, reads GAGVSQSPRYKVAKRGQDVALRCDPISGHVSLFWYQQALGQGPEFLTYFQNEAQLDKSGLPSDRFFAERPEGSVSTLKIQRTQQEDSAVYLCASSLEGNTEAFFGQGTRLTVV.

At least ten counts were recorded for this clonotype. The chain couples TRBV7-6 to TRBJ2-5; D remains ambiguous. The V end was cut by 5 bases, the J end by 0 bases, with 7 bases between. The germline CDR1 and CDR2 sequences are SGHVS and FNYEAQ. The CDR3 has 13 amino acids. The CDR3 reads CASSQGNQETQYF. The CDR3 DNA is TGTGCCAGCAGCCAAGGCAACCAAGAGACCCAGTACTTC.

This clonotype occurred a few times. This sequence joins TRBV28 and TRBJ2-3; possibly TRBD1 for D (6 bases). From germline, CDR1 is MDHEN and CDR2 SYDVKM. V lost 5 bases and J lost 2, with 11 bases in between. This CDR3 spans 14 amino acids. The CDR3 DNA is TGTGCCAGCAGTATCGGACAGCCCACAGATACGCAGTATTTT. Protein sequence: CASSIGQPTDTQYF.

This clonotype was detected once. The gene calls are TRBV28 and TRBJ2-3; perhaps TRBD2 as D (5 bases). Germline V gene sequence: CDR1 MDHEN, CDR2 SYDVKM. The CDR3 spans 14 residues. V lost 3 bases and J lost 3, with 10 bases in between. The CDR3 DNA follows: TGTGCCAGCAGTTTTCTAGCTGGTACAGATACGCAGTATTTT. Translation: CASSFLAGTDTQYF.

This clonotype was seen a handful of times. The chain couples TRBV11-2 to TRBJ2-5, with 11 bases identical to TRBD2. The CDR3 has 13 amino acids. Germline V gives CDR1 SGHAT, CDR2 FQNNGV. Trimming cost V 6 bases and J 7 bases; bases outside gene matches: 4. The CDR3 DNA reads as TGTGCCAGCAGTCCCGGGACTAGCGGGACCCAGTACTTC. Amino acids: CASSPGTSGTQYF.

The chain has TRBV7-9 and TRBJ2-2; D call uncertain. Germline-derived CDR1 and CDR2 are SEHNR and FQNEAQ (reference sequence). This CDR3 spans 14 amino acids. V lost 3 bases and J lost 4, with 9 bases in between. The CDR3 spells CASSFTHLTGELFF. DNA of the CDR3: TGTGCCAGCAGCTTTACCCATCTCACCGGGGAGCTGTTTTTT.

This clonotype was recorded a few times. The chain carries TRBV10-1 and TRBJ2-6, with 9 bases matching TRBD1. Trimming removed 6 bases from V and 0 bases from J; junction bases left unmatched: 6. This CDR3 is 17 amino acids long. CDR1 WNHNN and CDR2 SYGVQD come from the germline V gene (reference sequence). CDR3 DNA sequence: TGCGCCAGCAGGGCGACAGGGGGTGACTCTGGGGCCAACGTCCTGACTTTC. It encodes CASRATGGDSGANVLTF.

This clonotype was seen more than once but under ten times. The gene calls are TRBV7-2 and TRBJ2-3; 8 bases are shared with TRBD2. V was pared by 1 base and J by 8 bases, with 17 bases of the junction left unmatched. This CDR3 region has 18 residues. In germline, CDR1 is SGHTA, CDR2 FQGNSA. CDR3 coding DNA: TGTGCCAGCAGCTTAGTGATTGGCGGGAGGCCTGGGATGGGTACGCAGTATTTT. As protein: CASSLVIGGRPGMGTQYF.

This clonotype was observed many times. The rearrangement joins TRBV5-1 to TRBJ2-3; D gene uncertain. The germline gives CDR1 SGHRS, CDR2 YFSETQ. The ends were cut back, 0 bases at V and 2 bases at J, with 4 bases in the middle. The CDR3 has 13 amino acids. Written as DNA, the CDR3 is TGCGCCAGCAGCTTGGGTGACACAGATACGCAGTATTTT. This gives the protein CASSLGDTDTQYF.

A few counts support this clonotype. The gene calls are TRBV6-5 and TRBJ2-7; a weak D match, TRBD1 (6 bases). The CDR3 spans 15 residues. V lost 0 bases and J 3 bases, leaving 12 bases between the germline ends. From germline, CDR1 is MNHEY and CDR2 SVGAGI. The CDR3 coding sequence is TGTGCCAGCAGTTACTCGGGTATAGGGGGCTACGAGCAGTACTTC. Its protein product is CASSYSGIGGYEQYF.

This clonotype was detected only a few times. This sequence joins TRBV2 and TRBJ2-1; TRBD1 is a possible D gene (6 bases). V lost 6 bases and J lost 6, with 12 bases in between. Germline V gives CDR1 SNHLY, CDR2 FYNNEI. This CDR3 contains 13 residues. The CDR3 protein is CASSDDRTNEQFF. The CDR3 nucleotides read TGTGCCAGCAGCGATGACAGGACCAATGAGCAGTTCTTC.

This clonotype occurred many times. J is TRBJ1-1 and V is TRBV4-2; D is perhaps TRBD1 (5 bases). The CDR3 has 17 amino acids. CDR1 and CDR2 (germline): LGHNA, YNFKEQ. Trimming took 2 bases from V and 4 from J, leaving 20 bases between them. The CDR3 loop reads CASSQSRGETLSTEAFF. DNA of the CDR3: TGTGCCAGCAGCCAATCCCGAGGGGAAACCTTGAGCACTGAAGCTTTCTTT.